This T cell receptor beta chain was sequenced in a study of early T cells in non-severe SARS-CoV-2 infection. The wider study: Bulk RNA isolated from unsorted whole blood underwent sequencing; chains were not paired.

The CDR3 is 12 residues long. V lost 2 bases, J lost 8 bases, and 7 bases lay in between. The germline gives CDR1 SGDLS, CDR2 YYNGEE. Study-wide points: Using VDJdb, the matching emphasized anti-spike CD8 responses while missing private and CD4 specificities.

This clonotype was seen a handful of times. The antigen is undetermined. The library protocol tagged individual cDNA molecules with unique molecular identifiers. TCRdb analysed the 5' RACE reads with MiXCR anew, one entry per CDR3 protein. The sample consists of about 87,000 distinct CDR3 sequences, 12% to 15% of them appearing once. The receptor comes from an adult who was a healthcare worker with PCR-confirmed SARS-CoV-2 infection or an uninfected control (not recorded which). The sample was whole blood. The chain combines TRBV9 with TRBJ1-4; possibly TRBD1 for D (5 bases). The CDR3 bases are TGTGCCAGCAGCGTGCAGGGCGAAAAACTGTTTTTT. Protein product: CASSVQGEKLFF. The variable domain in full, with the rest retrieved from reference TRBV9 and TRBJ1-4, is DSGVTQTPKHLITATGQRVTLRCSPRSGDLSVYWYQQSLDQGLQFLIQYYNGEERAKGNILERFSAQQFPDLHSELNLSSLELGDSALYFCASSVQGEKLFFGSGTQLSVL.